This T cell receptor (beta chain) was documented in a study of post-analysis software for immune sequencing data (dated by TCRdb to the mid-2010s). With regard to the full study: Relapsing-remitting, secondary progressive and progressive-relapsing multiple sclerosis were recorded as disease courses, and subtype annotation was lacking for some patients. Patient repertoires were compared against over ten previously published healthy control repertoires from donors aged about 6 to 27 years. A subset of samples was prepared in parallel using single-end sample barcoding, then pooled and co-amplified after Illumina adapter ligation.

To demonstrate the VDJtools post-analysis software, the study profiled TCR beta repertoires from the peripheral blood of around 13 young patients with multiple sclerosis. The patients with multiple sclerosis were children and adolescents between 6 and 15 years of age. This clonotype has more than one count but fewer than ten. The target of this receptor is not known. Nothing much larger sits one base from this clone, and base qualities are not available. V is reduced by 5 bases and J by 8 bases, leaving a spacing of 12 bases between them. Measured from the cysteine to the phenylalanine, the CDR3 is 12 residues long. The only DNA kept is the CDR3, 36 bases in frame from the first base. The method behind the library was PCR. This sample was sequenced with an Illumina HiSeq 2500. Unique molecular identifiers were incorporated into TCR beta cDNA libraries to reduce PCR and sequencing biases. Approximately 500,000 cDNA molecules were obtained per 1 to 10 million input T cells, so each molecule approximated one T cell. The patient libraries were prepared and sequenced using the same protocol as the earlier healthy control dataset. Within a given batch, samples were prepared together, multiplexed and sequenced on the same HiSeq lane. The authors' pipeline ran thus. MIGEC was used to process the raw barcoded reads, and molecular identifier groups with only a single read were discarded before consensus assembly and CDR3 extraction. VDJtools was used for post-analysis of the clonotype tables, and diversity was normalized by down-sampling every dataset to the size of the smallest sample. To correct batch-related cross-sample contamination, repertoire overlap clustering matched CDR3 amino acid sequences but not nucleotide sequences. TCRdb redid the processing of the public reads, applying fastp at Q25 and MiXCR, and retained in-frame beta chains. Here each entry gathers all rows of one CDR3 protein and keeps the most common genes and DNA. TCRdb's processing, not the authors', yielded these V and J calls. The sample table records a few hundred thousand distinct CDR3 sequences; around 31% of these occur just once. The biggest ten clones account for about 5.6% of the sample.

General conclusions and limits of the study: The control group was slightly older than the multiple sclerosis patient group. Four or five TRBV segments, including TRBV5-6, TRBV5-1 and TRBV20-1, were significantly more frequent in patients than controls. Strong co-clustering of samples prepared in the same batch was shown by direct clustering with F measure, prompting a batch-effect correction. Normalized Chao1 diversity was significantly lower in multiple sclerosis patients than controls, suggesting substantial peripheral T-cell clonal expansion.

The sequencing input was blood. This receptor was obtained from a girl aged 2 to 17 with multiple sclerosis. Here the chain combines TRBV12-3 or TRBV12-4 and TRBJ1-2, with TRBD1 tentatively as D gene (6 bases match). The CDR3 is CASSANREGYTF. The DNA is TGTGCCAGCAGTGCTAACAGGGAAGGCTACACCTTC.